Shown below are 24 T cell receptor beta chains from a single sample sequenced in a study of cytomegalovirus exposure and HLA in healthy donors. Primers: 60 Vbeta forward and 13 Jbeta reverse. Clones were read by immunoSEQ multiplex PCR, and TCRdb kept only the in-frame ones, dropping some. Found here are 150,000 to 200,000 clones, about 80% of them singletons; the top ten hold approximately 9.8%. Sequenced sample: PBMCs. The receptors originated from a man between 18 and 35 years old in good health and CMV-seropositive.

CDR3 bases: TGTGCCAGCAGTCCACAGGGCGGGTTGACTGAAGCTTTCTTT. Its protein product is CASSPQGGLTEAFF. V and J are TRBV2 and TRBJ1-1, with a possible D match to TRBD1 (6 bases). The CDR3 is 14 amino acids. Germline CDR1 SNHLY, CDR2 FYNNEI. V was trimmed by 5 bases and J by 5 bases, leaving 15 bases between them.

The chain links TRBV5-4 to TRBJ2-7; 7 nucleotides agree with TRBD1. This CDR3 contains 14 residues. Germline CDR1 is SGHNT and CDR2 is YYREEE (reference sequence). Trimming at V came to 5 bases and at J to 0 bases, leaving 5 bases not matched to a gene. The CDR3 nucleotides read TGTGCCAGCAGTCGGGACAGTAGCTCCTACGAGCAGTACTTC. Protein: CASSRDSSSYEQYF. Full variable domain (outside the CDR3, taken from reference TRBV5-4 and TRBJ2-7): ETGVTQSPTHLIKTRGQQVTLRCSSQSGHNTVSWYQQALGQGPQFIFQYYREEENGRGNFPPRFSGLQFPNYSSELNVNALELDDSALYLCASSRDSSSYEQYFGPGTRLTVT.

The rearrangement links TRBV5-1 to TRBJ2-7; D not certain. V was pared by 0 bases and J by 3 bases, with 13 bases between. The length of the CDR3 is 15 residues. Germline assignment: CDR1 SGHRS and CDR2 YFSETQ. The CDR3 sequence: CASSLVGEARYEQYF. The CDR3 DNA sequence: TGCGCCAGCAGCTTGGTTGGTGAGGCCCGCTACGAGCAGTACTTC.

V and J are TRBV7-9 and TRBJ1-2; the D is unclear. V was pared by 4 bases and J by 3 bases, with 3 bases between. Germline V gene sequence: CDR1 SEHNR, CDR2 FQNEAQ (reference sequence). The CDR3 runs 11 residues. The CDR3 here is CASSSDYGYTF. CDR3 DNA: TGTGCCAGCAGCTCAGACTATGGCTACACCTTC.

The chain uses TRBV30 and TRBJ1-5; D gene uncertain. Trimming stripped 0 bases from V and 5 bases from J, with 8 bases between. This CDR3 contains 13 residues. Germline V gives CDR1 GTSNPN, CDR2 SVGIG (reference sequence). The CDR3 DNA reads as TGTGCCTGGAGTGTGAACACCTATCAGCCCCAGCATTTT. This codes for CAWSVNTYQPQHF.

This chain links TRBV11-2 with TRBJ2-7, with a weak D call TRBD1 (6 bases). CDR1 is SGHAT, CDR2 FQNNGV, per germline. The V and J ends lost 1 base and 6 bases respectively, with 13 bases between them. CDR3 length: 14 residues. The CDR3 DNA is TGTGCCAGCAGCTTAGGTCCCCAGGGGCTCGAGCAGTACTTC. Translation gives CASSLGPQGLEQYF.

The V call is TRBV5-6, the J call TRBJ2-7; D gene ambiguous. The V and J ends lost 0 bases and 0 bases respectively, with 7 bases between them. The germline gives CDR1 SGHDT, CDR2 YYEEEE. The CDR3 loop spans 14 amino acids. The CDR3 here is CASSLAGRSYEQYF. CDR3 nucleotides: TGTGCCAGCAGCTTGGCAGGCCGCTCCTACGAGCAGTACTTC.

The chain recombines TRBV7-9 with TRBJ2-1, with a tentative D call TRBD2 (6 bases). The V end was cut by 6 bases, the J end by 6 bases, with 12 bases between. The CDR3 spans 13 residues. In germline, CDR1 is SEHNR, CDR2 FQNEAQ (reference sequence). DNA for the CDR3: TGTGCCAGCAGTCAGGGACTTTTCAATGAGCAGTTCTTC. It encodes CASSQGLFNEQFF.

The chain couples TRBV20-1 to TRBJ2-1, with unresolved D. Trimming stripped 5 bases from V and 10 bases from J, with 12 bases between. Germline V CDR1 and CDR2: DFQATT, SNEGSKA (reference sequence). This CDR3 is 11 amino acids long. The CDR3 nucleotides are TGCAGTGCTCCCGGGTTGGCGGAGCAGTTCTTC. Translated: CSAPGLAEQFF.

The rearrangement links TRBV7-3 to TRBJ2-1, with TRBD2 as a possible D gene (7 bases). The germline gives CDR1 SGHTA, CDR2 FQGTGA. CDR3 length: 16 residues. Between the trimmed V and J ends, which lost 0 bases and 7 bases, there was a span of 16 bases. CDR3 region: CASSLTGGGARNEQFF. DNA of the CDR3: TGTGCCAGCAGCTTAACGGGTGGGGGGGCACGGAATGAGCAGTTCTTC.

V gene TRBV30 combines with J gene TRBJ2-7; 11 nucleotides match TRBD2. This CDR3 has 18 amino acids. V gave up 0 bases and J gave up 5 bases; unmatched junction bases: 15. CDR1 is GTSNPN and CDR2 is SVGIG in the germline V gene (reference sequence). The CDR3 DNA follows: TGTGCCTGGAGTGTACCTGACTTGCCTAGCGGGAGGACTAACGAGCAGTACTTC. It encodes CAWSVPDLPSGRTNEQYF.

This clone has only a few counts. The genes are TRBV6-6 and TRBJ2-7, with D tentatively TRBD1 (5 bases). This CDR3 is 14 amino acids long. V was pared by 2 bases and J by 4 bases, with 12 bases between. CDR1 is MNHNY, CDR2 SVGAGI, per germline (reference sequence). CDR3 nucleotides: TGTGCCAGCAGTTACCAGGACATTTCTTACGAGCAGTACTTC. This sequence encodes CASSYQDISYEQYF.

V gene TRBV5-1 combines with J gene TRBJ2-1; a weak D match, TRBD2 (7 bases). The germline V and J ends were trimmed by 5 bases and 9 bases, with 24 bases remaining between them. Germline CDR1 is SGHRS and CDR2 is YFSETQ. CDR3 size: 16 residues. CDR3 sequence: CASRGGTGDKRGEQFF. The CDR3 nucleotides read TGCGCCAGCAGAGGGGGTACAGGAGACAAGCGGGGTGAGCAGTTCTTC.

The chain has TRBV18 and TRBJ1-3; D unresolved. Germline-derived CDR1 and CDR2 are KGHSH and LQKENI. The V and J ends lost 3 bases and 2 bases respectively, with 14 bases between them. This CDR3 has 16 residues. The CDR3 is CASSPLHAATGNTIYF. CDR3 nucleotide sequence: TGTGCCAGCTCACCCCTTCATGCCGCGACTGGAAACACCATATATTTT.

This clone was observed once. DNA of the CDR3: TGTGCCAGCAGCCACCTCGGGGAGGGAATCTCCTACGAGCAGTACTTC. It yields the protein CASSHLGEGISYEQYF. The chain is built from TRBV7-9 and TRBJ2-7, with 7 positions matching TRBD2. This CDR3 comprises 16 residues. CDR1 is SEHNR, CDR2 FQNEAQ, per germline (reference sequence). V shed 5 bases, J shed 0 bases, and the junction held 10 bases outside the gene matches. The full variable domain, rest sourced from reference TRBV7-9 and TRBJ2-7, is DTGVSQNPRHKITKRGQNVTFRCDPISEHNRLYWYRQTLGQGPEFLTYFQNEAQLEKSRLLSDRFSAERPKGSFSTLEIQRTEQGDSAMYLCASSHLGEGISYEQYFGPGTRLTVT.

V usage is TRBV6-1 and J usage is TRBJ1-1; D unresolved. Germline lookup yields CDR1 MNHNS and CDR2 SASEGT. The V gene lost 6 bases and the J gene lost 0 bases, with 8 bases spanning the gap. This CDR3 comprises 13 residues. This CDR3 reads CASREHLNTEAFF. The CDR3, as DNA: TGTGCCAGCAGGGAACACTTGAACACTGAAGCTTTCTTT.

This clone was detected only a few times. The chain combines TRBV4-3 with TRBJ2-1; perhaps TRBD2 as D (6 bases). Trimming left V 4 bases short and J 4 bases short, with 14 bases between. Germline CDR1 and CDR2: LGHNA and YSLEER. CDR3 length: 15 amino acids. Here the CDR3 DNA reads TGCGCCAGCAGCCCGTCCCGGGACTTTTACAATGAGCAGTTCTTC. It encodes CASSPSRDFYNEQFF.

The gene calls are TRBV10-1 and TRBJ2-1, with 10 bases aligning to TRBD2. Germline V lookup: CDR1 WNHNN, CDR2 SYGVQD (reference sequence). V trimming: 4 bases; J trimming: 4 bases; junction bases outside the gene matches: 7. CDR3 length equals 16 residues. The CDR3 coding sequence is TGCGCCAGCAGTGCGGCCGGGACTAGCGAGTACAATGAGCAGTTCTTC. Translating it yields CASSAAGTSEYNEQFF.

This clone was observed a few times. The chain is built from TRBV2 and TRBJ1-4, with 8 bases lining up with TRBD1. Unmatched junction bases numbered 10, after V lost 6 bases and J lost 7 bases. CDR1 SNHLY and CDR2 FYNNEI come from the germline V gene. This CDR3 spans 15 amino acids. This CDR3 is CASSDRGTGGEKLFF. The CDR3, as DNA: TGTGCCAGCAGCGACCGGGGAACAGGGGGTGAAAAACTGTTTTTT.

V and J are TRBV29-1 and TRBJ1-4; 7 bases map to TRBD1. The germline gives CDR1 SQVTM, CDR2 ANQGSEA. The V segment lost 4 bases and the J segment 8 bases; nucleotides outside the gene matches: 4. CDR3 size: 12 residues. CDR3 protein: CSVAQGKEKLFF. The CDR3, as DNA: TGCAGCGTTGCACAGGGGAAAGAAAAACTGTTTTTT.

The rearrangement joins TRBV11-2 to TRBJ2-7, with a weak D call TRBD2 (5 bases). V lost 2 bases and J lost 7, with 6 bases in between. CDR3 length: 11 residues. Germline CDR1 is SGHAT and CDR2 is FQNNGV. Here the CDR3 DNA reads TGTGCCAGCAGCTTAACGGGGGAGCAGTACTTC. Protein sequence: CASSLTGEQYF.

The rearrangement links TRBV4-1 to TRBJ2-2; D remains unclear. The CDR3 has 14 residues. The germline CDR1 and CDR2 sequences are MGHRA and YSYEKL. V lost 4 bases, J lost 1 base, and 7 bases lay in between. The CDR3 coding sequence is TGCGCCAGCAGCCCTAACCAGAACACCGGGGAGCTGTTTTTT. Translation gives CASSPNQNTGELFF.

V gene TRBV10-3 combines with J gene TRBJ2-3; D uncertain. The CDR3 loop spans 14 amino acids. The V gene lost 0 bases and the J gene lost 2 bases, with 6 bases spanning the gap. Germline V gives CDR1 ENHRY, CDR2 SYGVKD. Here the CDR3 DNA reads TGTGCCATCAGTGAGTCGGCCCACACAGATACGCAGTATTTT. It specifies CAISESAHTDTQYF.

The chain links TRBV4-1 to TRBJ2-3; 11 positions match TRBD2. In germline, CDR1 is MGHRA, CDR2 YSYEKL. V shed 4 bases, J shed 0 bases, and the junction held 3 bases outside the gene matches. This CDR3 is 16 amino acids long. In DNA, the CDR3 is TGCGCCAGCAGCCGGACTAGCGGGCTGAGCACAGATACGCAGTATTTT. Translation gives CASSRTSGLSTDTQYF.